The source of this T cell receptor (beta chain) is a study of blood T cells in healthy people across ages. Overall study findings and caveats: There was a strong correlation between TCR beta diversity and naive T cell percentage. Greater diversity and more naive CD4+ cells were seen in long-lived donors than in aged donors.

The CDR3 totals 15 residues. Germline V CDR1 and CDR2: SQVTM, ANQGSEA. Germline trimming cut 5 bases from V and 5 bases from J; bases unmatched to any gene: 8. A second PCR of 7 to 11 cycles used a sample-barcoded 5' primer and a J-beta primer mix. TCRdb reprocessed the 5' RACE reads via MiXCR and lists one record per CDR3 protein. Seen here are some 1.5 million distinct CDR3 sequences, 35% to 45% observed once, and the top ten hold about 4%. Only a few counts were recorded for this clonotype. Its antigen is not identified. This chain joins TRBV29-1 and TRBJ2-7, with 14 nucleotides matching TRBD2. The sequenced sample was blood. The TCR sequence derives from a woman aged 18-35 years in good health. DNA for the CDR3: TGCAGCGTTTTCCCTGGACTAGCGGGAGGTAACGAGCAGTACTTC. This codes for CSVFPGLAGGNEQYF.